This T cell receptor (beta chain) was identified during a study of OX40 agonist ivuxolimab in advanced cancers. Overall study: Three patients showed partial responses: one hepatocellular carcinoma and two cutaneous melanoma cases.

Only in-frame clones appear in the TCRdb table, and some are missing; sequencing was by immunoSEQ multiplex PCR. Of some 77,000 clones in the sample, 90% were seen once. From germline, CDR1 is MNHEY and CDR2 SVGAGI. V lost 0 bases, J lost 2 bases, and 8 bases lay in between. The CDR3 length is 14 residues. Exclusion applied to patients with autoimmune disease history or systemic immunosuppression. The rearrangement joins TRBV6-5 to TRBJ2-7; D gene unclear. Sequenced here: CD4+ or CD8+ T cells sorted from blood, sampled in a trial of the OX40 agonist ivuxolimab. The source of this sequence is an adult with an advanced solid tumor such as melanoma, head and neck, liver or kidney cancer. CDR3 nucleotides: TGTGCCAGCAGTTACTCGGCTGACCCCTACGAGCAGTACTTC. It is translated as CASSYSADPYEQYF.